These 5 T cell receptor beta chains share one sample of origin, sequenced in a study of blood T cell repertoires in COVID-19 (dated by TCRdb to between 2020 and 2021). Library method: the immunoSEQ multiplex PCR assay. What TCRdb holds here is the immuneACCESS table cut down to in-frame rearrangements. Part of the clones is not present; checked against another copy, under half of the missing clones reflect an unresolved V gene, and the others are unexplained. This sample is represented by 70,000 or so clones; 75% to 80% of them were singletons. Clones ranked in the top ten supply roughly 16% of the sample. The sequenced sample was peripheral blood. These receptors came from a human donor in a cohort sampled during active COVID-19.

The CDR3 nucleotides are TGTGCCAGCAGTTCGTTAGCTTTTCAGTACTTC. It specifies CASSSLAFQYF. V usage is TRBV28 and J usage is TRBJ2-7, with D unresolved. The CDR3 covers 11 residues. From germline, CDR1 is MDHEN and CDR2 SYDVKM. V gave up 4 bases and J gave up 10 bases, with 11 bases separating them.

The chain combines TRBV6-4 with TRBJ1-2; D uncertain. The CDR3 is made up of 13 amino acids. The germline V gene has CDR1 MRHNA and CDR2 SNTAGT. The germline V and J ends were trimmed by 6 bases and 0 bases, with 8 bases remaining between them. The CDR3 nucleotides read TGTGCCAGCAGGCCGAGCTCTAACTATGGCTACACCTTC. Translated, it gives CASRPSSNYGYTF.

This chain joins TRBV9 and TRBJ1-5, with 8 bases aligning to TRBD1. Per the germline V gene, CDR1 is SGDLS and CDR2 is YYNGEE. The trim removed 4 bases at V and 0 bases at J, leaving 6 bases unmatched. The CDR3 is 16 amino acids. The CDR3 DNA sequence: TGTGCCAGCAGCCCCGGACAGGGTCTTAGCAATCAGCCCCAGCATTTT. This sequence encodes CASSPGQGLSNQPQHF.

The CDR3 DNA reads TGTGCCAGCAGCTTACCCCCGGGGTACGGGTACAATGAGCAGTTCTTC. It encodes CASSLPPGYGYNEQFF. The gene calls are TRBV7-9 and TRBJ2-1; D may be TRBD2 (5 bases). Germline V gene lookup returns CDR1 SEHNR and CDR2 FQNEAQ (reference sequence). Deletions cut 2 bases from V and 4 bases from J, with 15 bases between. The CDR3 totals 16 residues.

The rearrangement joins TRBV6-2 or TRBV6-3 to TRBJ1-2; D perhaps matches TRBD1 (6 bases). Germline V CDR1 and CDR2: MNHEY, SVGEGT. Trimming stripped 5 bases from V and 5 bases from J, with 12 bases between. This CDR3 has 13 amino acids. In DNA form, the CDR3 reads TGTGCCAGCAGTCCCCAGACAGGTTATGGCTACACCTTC. Translating it yields CASSPQTGYGYTF.